This T cell receptor (beta chain) is from a study of a mutant IDH1 vaccine in newly diagnosed glioma. Turning to the study itself: The study gave patients eight vaccinations in weeks 1, 3, 5, 7, 11, 15, 19, 23. Commencement of vaccination occurred 4-6 weeks following radiotherapy alone, or concurrently with temozolomide cycles. Patients got radiotherapy, temozolomide, or both beforehand, and most got both.

Notes on the study in general: Most patients, approximately 93%, showed vaccine-induced immune responses.

V dropped 8 bases and J dropped 1; count of bases not matched to a gene: 4. CDR1 GTSNPN and CDR2 SVGIG come from the germline V gene (reference sequence). The CDR3 has 14 amino acids. A remark on this clone: The antigen is undetermined.

The table came from immunoSEQ multiplex PCR; TCRdb's copy has only in-frame clones and leaves some out. The top ten hold 9% to 10% of the sample, which has tens of thousands of clones, 60% to 80% seen once. Time point described: week 11, during vaccination. With topical imiquimod, each dose of the vaccine consisted of 300 ug of mutant IDH1 20-mer peptide. The rearrangement links TRBV30 to TRBJ2-6; 8 bases agree with TRBD2. This TCR was sampled from a woman younger than 30 with glioma. The sequencing here drew on PBMCs, taken from a glioma patient whose treatment included an IDH1 peptide vaccine. CDR3 amino acids: CAHGGGSGANVLTF. The CDR3, as DNA: TGTGCCCACGGGGGGGGATCTGGGGCCAACGTCCTGACTTTC.